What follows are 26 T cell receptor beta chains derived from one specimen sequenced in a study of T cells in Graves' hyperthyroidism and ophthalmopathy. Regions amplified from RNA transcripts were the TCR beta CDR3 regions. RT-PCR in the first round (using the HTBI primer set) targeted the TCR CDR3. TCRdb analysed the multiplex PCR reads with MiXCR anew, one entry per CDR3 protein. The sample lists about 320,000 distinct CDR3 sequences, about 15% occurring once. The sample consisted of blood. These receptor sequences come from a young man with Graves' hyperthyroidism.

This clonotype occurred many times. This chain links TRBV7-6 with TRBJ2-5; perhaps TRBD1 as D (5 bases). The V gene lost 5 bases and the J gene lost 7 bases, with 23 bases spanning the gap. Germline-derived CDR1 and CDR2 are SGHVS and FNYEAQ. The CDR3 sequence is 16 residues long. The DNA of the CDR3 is TGTGCCAGCAGCGGGCTCCAGCGAGAGGCCACAGGGACCCAGTACTTC. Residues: CASSGLQREATGTQYF.

The CDR3 reads CASSPRTSAGTGELFF. Here the CDR3 DNA reads TGTGCCAGCAGCCCAAGGACTAGCGCGGGCACCGGGGAGCTGTTTTTT. The V gene is TRBV7-3, the J gene TRBJ2-2; 9 bases fit TRBD2. Losses at the gene ends were 5 bases for V and 4 bases for J; bases not matched to a gene: 8. The CDR3 loop spans 16 amino acids. Germline CDR1 and CDR2: SGHTA and FQGTGA. The variable domain in full, completed from reference TRBV7-3 and TRBJ2-2, reads GAGVSQTPSNKVTEKGKYVELRCDPISGHTALYWYRQSLGQGPEFLIYFQGTGAADDSGLPNDRFFAVRPEGSVSTLKIQRTERGDSAVYLCASSPRTSAGTGELFFGEGSRLTVL.

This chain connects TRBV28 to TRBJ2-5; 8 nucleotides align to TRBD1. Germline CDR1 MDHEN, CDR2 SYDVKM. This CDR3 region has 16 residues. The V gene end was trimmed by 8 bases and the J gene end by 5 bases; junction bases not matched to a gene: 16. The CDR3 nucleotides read TGTGCCAGCCAAAGGACAGGGCCGTTTTTGGATGAGACCCAGTACTTC. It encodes CASQRTGPFLDETQYF.

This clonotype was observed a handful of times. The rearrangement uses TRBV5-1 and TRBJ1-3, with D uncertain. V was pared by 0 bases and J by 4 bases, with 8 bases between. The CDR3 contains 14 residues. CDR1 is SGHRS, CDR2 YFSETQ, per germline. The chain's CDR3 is CASSLVGFGNTIYF. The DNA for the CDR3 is TGCGCCAGCAGCTTGGTTGGGTTCGGAAACACCATATATTTT.

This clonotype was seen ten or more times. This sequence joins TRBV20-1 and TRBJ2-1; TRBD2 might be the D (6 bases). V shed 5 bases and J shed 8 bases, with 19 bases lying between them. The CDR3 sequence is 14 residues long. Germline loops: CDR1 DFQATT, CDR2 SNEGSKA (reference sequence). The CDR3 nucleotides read TGCAGTGCTCGGGTGGGAGGAGGGTTTGATGAGCAGTTCTTC. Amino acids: CSARVGGGFDEQFF.

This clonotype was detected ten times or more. The CDR3 DNA is TGCGCCAGCAGCTTGGCGGCGTCTACTAGCACAGATACGCAGTATTTT. Its translation is CASSLAASTSTDTQYF. This chain joins TRBV5-1 and TRBJ2-3, with unresolved D. V lost 0 bases to trimming and J lost 0 bases, with 11 bases between them. This CDR3 region has 16 residues. From germline, CDR1 is SGHRS and CDR2 YFSETQ.

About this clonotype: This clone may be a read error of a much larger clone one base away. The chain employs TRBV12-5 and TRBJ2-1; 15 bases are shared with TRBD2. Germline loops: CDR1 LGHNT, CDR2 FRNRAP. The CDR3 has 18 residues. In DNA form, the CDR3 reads TGTGCTGGTGGTCTCTTTCCCGGACTAGCGGGAGGGGGGAATGAGCAGTTCTTC. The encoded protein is CAGGLFPGLAGGGNEQFF.

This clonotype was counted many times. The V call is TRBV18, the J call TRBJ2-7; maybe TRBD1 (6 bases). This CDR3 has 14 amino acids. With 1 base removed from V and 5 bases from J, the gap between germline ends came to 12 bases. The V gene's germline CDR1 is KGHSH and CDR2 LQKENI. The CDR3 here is CASSPQGQYHEQYF. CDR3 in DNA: TGTGCCAGCTCACCACAAGGACAGTACCACGAGCAGTACTTC. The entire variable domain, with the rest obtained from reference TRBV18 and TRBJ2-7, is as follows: NAGVMQNPRHLVRRRGQEARLRCSPMKGHSHVYWYRQLPEEGLKFMVYLQKENIIDESGMPKERFSAEFPKEGPSILRIQQVVRGDSAAYFCASSPQGQYHEQYFGPGTRLTVT.

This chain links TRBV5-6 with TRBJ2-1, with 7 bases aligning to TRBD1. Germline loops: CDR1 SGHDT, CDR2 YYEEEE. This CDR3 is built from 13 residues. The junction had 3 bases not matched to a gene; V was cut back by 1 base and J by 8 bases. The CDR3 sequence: CASSLTTGDEQFF. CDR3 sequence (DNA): TGTGCCAGCAGCTTGACTACAGGGGATGAGCAGTTCTTC.

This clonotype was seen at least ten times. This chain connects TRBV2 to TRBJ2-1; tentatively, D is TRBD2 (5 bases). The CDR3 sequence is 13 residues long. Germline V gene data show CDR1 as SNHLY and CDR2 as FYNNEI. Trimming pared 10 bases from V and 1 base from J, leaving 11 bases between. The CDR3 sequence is CAKQRRSYNEQFF. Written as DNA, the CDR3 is TGTGCCAAGCAGCGGAGGTCCTACAATGAGCAGTTCTTC.

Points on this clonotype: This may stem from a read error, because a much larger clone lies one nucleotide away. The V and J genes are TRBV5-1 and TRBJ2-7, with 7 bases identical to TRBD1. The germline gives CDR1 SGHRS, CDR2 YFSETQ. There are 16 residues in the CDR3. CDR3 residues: CVSSLGLGTATYEQYF. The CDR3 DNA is TGCGTCAGCAGCTTGGGCCTCGGGACAGCAACCTACGAGCAGTACTTC.

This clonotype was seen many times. CDR3 region: CASRAGTGNEKLFF. The CDR3 DNA is TGTGCCAGCAGGGCCGGGACAGGGAATGAAAAACTGTTTTTT. The chain employs TRBV2 and TRBJ1-4; TRBD1 aligns across 9 bases. There are 14 residues in the CDR3. J lost 5 bases, V lost 6 bases, and 4 bases had no gene match. From germline, CDR1 is SNHLY and CDR2 FYNNEI.

CDR3 loop: CASSYKHVANGELFF. The DNA of the CDR3 is TGTGCCAGCAGTTATAAGCACGTCGCGAACGGGGAGCTGTTTTTT. V is TRBV6-2 or TRBV6-3 and J is TRBJ2-2; D unresolved. V was trimmed by 3 bases and J by 7 bases, leaving 15 bases between them. Germline assignment: CDR1 MNHEY and CDR2 SVGEGT. The CDR3 covers 15 residues.

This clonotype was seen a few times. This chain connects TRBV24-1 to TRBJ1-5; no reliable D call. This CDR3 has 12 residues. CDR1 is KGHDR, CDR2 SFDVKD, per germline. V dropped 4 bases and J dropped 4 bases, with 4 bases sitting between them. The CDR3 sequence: CATSEGNQPQHF. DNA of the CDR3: TGTGCCACCAGTGAGGGTAATCAGCCCCAGCATTTT.

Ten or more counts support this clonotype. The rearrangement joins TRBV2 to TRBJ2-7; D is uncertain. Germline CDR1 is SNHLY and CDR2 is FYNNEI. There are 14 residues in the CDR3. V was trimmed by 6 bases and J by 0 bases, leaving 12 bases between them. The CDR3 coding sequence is TGTGCCAGCAGATCGGACCGGAGCTCCTACGAGCAGTACTTC. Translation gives CASRSDRSSYEQYF. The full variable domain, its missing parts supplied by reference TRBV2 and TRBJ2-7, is EPEVTQTPSHQVTQMGQEVILRCVPISNHLYFYWYRQILGQKVEFLVSFYNNEISEKSEIFDDQFSVERPDGSNFTLKIRSTKLEDSAMYFCASRSDRSSYEQYFGPGTRLTVT.

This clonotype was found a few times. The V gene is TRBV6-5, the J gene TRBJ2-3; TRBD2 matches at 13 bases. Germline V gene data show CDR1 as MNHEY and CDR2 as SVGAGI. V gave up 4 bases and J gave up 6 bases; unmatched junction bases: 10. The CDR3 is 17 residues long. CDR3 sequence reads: CASSSGLAGVMWDTQYF. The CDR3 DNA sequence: TGTGCCAGCAGTTCCGGACTAGCGGGAGTGATGTGGGATACGCAGTATTTT.

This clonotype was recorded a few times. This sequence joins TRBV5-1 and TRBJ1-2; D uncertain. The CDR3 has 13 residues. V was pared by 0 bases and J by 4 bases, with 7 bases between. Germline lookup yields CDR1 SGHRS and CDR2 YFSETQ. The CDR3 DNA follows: TGCGCCAGCAGCTTGGAACCGATCTATGGCTACACCTTC. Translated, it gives CASSLEPIYGYTF.

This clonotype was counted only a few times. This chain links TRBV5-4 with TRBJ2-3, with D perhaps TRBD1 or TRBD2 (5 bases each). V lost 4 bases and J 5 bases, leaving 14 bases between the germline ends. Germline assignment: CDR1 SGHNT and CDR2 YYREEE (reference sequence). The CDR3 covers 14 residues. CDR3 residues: CASSPPGTRDTQYF. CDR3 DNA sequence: TGTGCCAGCAGCCCGCCCGGGACGCGAGATACGCAGTATTTT. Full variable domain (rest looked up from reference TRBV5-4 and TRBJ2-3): ETGVTQSPTHLIKTRGQQVTLRCSSQSGHNTVSWYQQALGQGPQFIFQYYREEENGRGNFPPRFSGLQFPNYSSELNVNALELDDSALYLCASSPPGTRDTQYFGPGTRLTVL.

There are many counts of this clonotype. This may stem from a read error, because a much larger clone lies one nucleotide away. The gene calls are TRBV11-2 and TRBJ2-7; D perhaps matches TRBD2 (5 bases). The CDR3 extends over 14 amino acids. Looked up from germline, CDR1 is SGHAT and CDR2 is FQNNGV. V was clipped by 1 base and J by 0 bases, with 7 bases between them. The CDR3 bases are TGTGCCAGCAGCTTAGGCCTAGCCTCCTACGAGCAGTACTTC. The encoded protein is CASSLGLASYEQYF. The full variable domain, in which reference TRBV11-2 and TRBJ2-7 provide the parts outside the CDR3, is EAGVAQSPRYKIIEKRQSVAFWCNPISGHATLYWYQQILGQGPKLLIQFQNNGVVDDSQLPKDRFSAERLKGVDSTLKIQPAKLEDSAVYLCASSLGLASYEQYFGPGTRLTVT.

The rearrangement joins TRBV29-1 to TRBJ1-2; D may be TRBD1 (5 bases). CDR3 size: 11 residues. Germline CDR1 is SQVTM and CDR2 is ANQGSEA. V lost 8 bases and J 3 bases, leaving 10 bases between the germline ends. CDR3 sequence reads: CSLGTDYGYTF. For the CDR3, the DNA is TGCAGCCTTGGGACGGACTATGGCTACACCTTC.

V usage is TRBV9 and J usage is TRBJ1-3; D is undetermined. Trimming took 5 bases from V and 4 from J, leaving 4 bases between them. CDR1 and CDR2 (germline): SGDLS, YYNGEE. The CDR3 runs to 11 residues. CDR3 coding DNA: TGTGCCAGCAGTCGGGGAAACACCATATATTTT. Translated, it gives CASSRGNTIYF.

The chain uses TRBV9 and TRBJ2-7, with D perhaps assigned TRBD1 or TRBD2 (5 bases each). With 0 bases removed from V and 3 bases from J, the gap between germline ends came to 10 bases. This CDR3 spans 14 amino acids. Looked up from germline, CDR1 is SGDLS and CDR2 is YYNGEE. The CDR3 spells CASSVGGGNYEQYF. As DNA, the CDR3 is TGTGCCAGCAGCGTAGGTGGGGGTAACTACGAGCAGTACTTC.

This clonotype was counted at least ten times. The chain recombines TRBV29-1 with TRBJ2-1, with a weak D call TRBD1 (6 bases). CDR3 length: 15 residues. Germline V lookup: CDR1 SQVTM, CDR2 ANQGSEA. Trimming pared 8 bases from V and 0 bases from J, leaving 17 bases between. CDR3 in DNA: TGCAGCTTCCCCGGGGCGGACAGCTCCTACAATGAGCAGTTCTTC. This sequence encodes CSFPGADSSYNEQFF.

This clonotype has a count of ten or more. The CDR3 nucleotides are TGTGCCTGGAGTGTAGGCTTCAGGGGTTATGGCTACACCTTC. This encodes CAWSVGFRGYGYTF. The chain carries TRBV30 and TRBJ1-2, with D maybe TRBD1 (6 bases). The CDR3 is 14 amino acids. The V end lost 0 bases, the J end lost 5 bases, and 13 bases lay between the germline ends. Germline V gives CDR1 GTSNPN, CDR2 SVGIG (reference sequence).

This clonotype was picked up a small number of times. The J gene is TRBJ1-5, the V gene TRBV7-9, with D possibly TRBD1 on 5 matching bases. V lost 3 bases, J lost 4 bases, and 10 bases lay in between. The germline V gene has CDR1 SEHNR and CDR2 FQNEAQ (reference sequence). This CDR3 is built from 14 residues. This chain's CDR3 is CASSLGDYNQPQHF. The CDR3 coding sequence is TGTGCCAGCAGCTTGGGGGATTATAATCAGCCCCAGCATTTT.

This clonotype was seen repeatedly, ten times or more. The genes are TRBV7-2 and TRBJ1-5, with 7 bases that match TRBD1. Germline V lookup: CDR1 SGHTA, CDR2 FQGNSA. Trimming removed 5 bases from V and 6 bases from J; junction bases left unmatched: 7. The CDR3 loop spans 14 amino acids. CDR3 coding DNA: TGTGCCAGCAGCCCCGGACAGGCGCCTCAGCCCCAGCATTTT. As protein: CASSPGQAPQPQHF. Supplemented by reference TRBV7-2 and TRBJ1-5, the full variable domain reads GAGVSQSPSNKVTEKGKDVELRCDPISGHTALYWYRQSLGQGLEFLIYFQGNSAPDKSGLPSDRFSAERTGGSVSTLTIQRTQQEDSAVYLCASSPGQAPQPQHFGDGTRLSIL.